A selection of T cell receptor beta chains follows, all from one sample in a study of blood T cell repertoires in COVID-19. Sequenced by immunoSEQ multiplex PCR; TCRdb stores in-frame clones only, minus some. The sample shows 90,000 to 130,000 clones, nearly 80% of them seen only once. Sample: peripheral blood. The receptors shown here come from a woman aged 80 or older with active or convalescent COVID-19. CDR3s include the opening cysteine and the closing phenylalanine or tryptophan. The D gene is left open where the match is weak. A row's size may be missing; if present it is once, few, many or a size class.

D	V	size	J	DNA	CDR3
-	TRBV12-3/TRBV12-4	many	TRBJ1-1	TGTGCCAGCAGTTTTGGTCGGAGCACTGAAGCTTTCTTT	CASSFGRSTEAFF
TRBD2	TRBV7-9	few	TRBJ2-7	TGTGCCAGCAGCCGACTAGCGGAGTTATCCGAGCAGTACTTC	CASSRLAELSEQYF
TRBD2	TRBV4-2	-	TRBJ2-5	TGTGCCAGCAGCCAAGATATGCGGGAGGGCCGATTTGAAGAGACCCAGTACTTC	CASSQDMREGRFEETQYF
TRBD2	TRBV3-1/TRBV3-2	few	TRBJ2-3	TGTGCCAGCGGCACTAGCGGGATACCAGATACGCAGTATTTT	CASGTSGIPDTQYF
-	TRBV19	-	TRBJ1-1	TGTGCCAGCACCAGTCCTCCTTACATGAACACTGAAGCTTTCTTT	CASTSPPYMNTEAFF
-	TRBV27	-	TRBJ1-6	TGTGCCAGCAGCAACCGACACGGGAGCTCCTATAATTCACCCCTCCACTTT	CASSNRHGSSYNSPLHF
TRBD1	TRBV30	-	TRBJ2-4	TGTGCTTGGAATAGGGACAGGGTAAACATTCAGTACTTC	CAWNRDRVNIQYF
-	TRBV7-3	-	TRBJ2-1	TGTGCCAGCAGCTTATACAGAAACAATGAGCAGTTCTTC	CASSLYRNNEQFF
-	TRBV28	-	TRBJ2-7	TGTGCCAGCAGTTTGAGGAGGCATTCTCTCGCCTACGAGCAGTACTTC	CASSLRRHSLAYEQYF
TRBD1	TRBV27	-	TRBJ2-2	TGTGCCAGCAGCCCGGTTCAGGGGGTCATCGGGGAGCTGTTTTTT	CASSPVQGVIGELFF
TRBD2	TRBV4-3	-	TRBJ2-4	TGCGCCAGCAGCCAAGGGAGCGGGATACTAGCCAAAAACATTCAGTACTTC	CASSQGSGILAKNIQYF
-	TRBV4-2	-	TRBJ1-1	TGTGCCAGCAGCCAAGGGGTACGGGTGAACACTGAAGCTTTCTTT	CASSQGVRVNTEAFF
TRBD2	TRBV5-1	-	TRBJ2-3	TGCGCCAGCACCGGACTAGCGGGGGATACGCAGTATTTT	CASTGLAGDTQYF
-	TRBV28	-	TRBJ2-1	TGTGCCAGCAGTTCTATCTACAATGAGCAGTTCTTC	CASSSIYNEQFF
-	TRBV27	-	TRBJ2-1	TGTGCCAGCAGTCCAAATGGGAGACCCCCCCCCAATGAGCAGTTCTTC	CASSPNGRPPPNEQFF
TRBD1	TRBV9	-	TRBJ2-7	TGTGCCAGCAGCGGTCGGGACAGCTCCTACGAGCAGTACTTC	CASSGRDSSYEQYF
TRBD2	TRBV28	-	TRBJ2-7	TGTGCCAGCAGTTTAGGAGCTAGCGGGAGGCTTCCTTACGAGCAGTACTTC	CASSLGASGRLPYEQYF
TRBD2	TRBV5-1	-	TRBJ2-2	TGCGCCAGCAGCTTGTTCCCTAGCGGGAGTGCCGGGGAGCTGTTTTTT	CASSLFPSGSAGELFF
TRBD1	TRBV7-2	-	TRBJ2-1	TGTGCCAGCAGCTTCCAGACAGGACAGGGCAATGAGCAGTTCTTC	CASSFQTGQGNEQFF
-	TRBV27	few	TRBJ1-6	TGTGCCAGCAGATCGCGTGAGAGCTCCTATAATTCACCCCTCCACTTT	CASRSRESSYNSPLHF
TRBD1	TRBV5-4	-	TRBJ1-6	TGTGCCAGCAGCGGCGACAGGGTTTCACCCCTCCACTTT	CASSGDRVSPLHF
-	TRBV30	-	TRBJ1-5	TGTGCCTGGAGTGCGACGACAGTTAGCAATCAGCCCCAGCATTTT	CAWSATTVSNQPQHF